This TCR beta chain was identified in a study of Ad26.COV2.S vaccination and SARS-CoV-2 variants (dated by TCRdb to 2020 to 2022). Regarding the complete study: Donors in the vaccine arm were drawn from COV1001, a multicentre, randomized, double-blind, placebo-controlled phase I-IIa trial testing Ad26.COV2.S in healthy adults. Dosing of Ad26.COV2.S was intramuscular, at either 5x10^10 or 1x10^11 viral particles, delivered as one shot or as two shots spaced 56 days apart. The specificity and breadth of SARS-CoV-2-reactive T cell receptors after Ad26.COV2.S vaccination were assessed by TCRbeta repertoire sequencing. The TCR-sequenced set comprised roughly 30 samples: some 20 Ad26.COV2.S vaccine recipients, 5 placebo recipients and 8 SARS-CoV-2 convalescent individuals. Participants in the trial were split at random into five groups of five each, receiving low-dose or high-dose Ad26.COV2.S once or twice, or else placebo on both occasions. Investigators did not know the trial group allocation while performing experiments and assessing outcomes.

With regard to this clone: Its antigen remains unidentified. Base qualities were left out, and no much larger clone turns up one base away.

Taken with the paper, the label for treatment or condition translates to: over 15 received Ad26.COV2.S at low or high dose, single or two shots; about 5 received placebo; per-sample allocation not given. Repertoires of vaccine and placebo recipients were sequenced from samples collected on day 63 after the first injection. Cohort 1b enrolled 25 adults aged 18-55 years at a single site in Boston, USA, between 29 July and 7 August 2020. Ad26.COV2.S was a replication-incompetent adenovirus type 26 vector expressing a prefusion-stabilized SARS-CoV-2 spike protein from the original Wuhan strain. The immunoSEQ Assay was used to sequence TCRbeta CDR3 regions. After extraction, genomic DNA underwent amplification by bias-controlled multiplex PCR, followed by high-throughput sequencing. The source study handled its data this way. Collapsing and filtering of sequences were performed to quantify the absolute abundance of each unique TCRbeta CDR3 region. T cell fraction was estimated by normalizing TCRbeta template counts to usable DNA, which was measured by amplifying reference genes present in all nucleated cells. Repertoire TCRs were annotated as SARS-CoV-2-specific by exact matching of V gene, CDR3 amino acid sequence and J gene to a known reactive TCR set. MIRA supplied the reference SARS-CoV-2 TCR set, which was filtered for enrichment in COVID-19-positive ImmuneCODE repertoires so that public or cross-reactive TCRs were removed. Using the MIRA antigens, annotated TCRs were further analysed by specific ORF or by position within an ORF. Breadth was defined as the number of annotated unique rearrangements divided by the total number of unique productive rearrangements, and depth was defined as the summed frequency of the annotated unique rearrangements. Group comparisons of TCR breadth used two-sided Wilcoxon rank-sum tests. In its TCRdb copy, this immuneACCESS table keeps in-frame sequences only and misses some clones. Where compared with another copy, unresolved V genes explain less than half of these, and the others have no known cause. V and J calls and clone size are those listed in that table; D and trimming were worked out from the DNA. The sample profile shows about 480,000 clones; roughly 87% of them were found once. Roughly 13% of the sample rests with the top ten.

Overall study results and their limits: The authors noted that the TCR breadth and depth analyses may have underestimated total T cell responses. Spike-specific TCR breadth was higher in Ad26.COV2.S recipients than in placebo recipients (P = 0.0014). Non-spike TCR breadth was comparable between vaccine and placebo recipients, consistent with the vaccine containing only spike. After vaccination, substantial breadth of spike-specific CD8+ and CD4+ T cell responses was reported. The study was not powered to compare responses between vaccine doses or regimens.

Trimming removed 5 bases from V and 2 bases from J, leaving 9 bases between the germline ends. CDR3 length: 13 amino acids, cysteine to phenylalanine. The read is trimmed to its CDR3 DNA, 39 bases read in frame from base 1. For CDR1 and CDR2, the germline V gene lists KGHSH and LQKENI. The sequence derives from a person aged 18-65 years who received the Ad26.COV2.S COVID-19 vaccine or a placebo. The specimen was peripheral blood, collected in a trial of Ad26.COV2.S vaccine versus placebo. In this chain, TRBV18 is recombined with TRBJ2-5; the D gene cannot be resolved beyond TRBD1 or TRBD2, each matching 5 bases. At the DNA level, the sequence is TGTGCCAGCTCAAAGGGACCACAAGAGACCCAGTACTTC. Translation gives CASSKGPQETQYF.